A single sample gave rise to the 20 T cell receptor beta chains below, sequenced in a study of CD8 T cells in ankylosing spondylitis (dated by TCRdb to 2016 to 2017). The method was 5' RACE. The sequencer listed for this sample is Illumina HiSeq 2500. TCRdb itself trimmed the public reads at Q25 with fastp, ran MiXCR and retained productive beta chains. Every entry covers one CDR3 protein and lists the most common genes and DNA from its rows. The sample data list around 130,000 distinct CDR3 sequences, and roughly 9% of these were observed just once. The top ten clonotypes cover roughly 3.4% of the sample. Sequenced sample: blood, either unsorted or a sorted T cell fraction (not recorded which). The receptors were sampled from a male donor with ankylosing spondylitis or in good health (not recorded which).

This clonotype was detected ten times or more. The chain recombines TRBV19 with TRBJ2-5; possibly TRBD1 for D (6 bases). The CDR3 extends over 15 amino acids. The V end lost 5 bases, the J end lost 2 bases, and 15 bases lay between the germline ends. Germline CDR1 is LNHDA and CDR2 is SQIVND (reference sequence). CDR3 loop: CASSPPGQRQETQYF. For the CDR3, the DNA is TGTGCCAGTAGTCCACCGGGACAACGACAAGAGACCCAGTACTTC.

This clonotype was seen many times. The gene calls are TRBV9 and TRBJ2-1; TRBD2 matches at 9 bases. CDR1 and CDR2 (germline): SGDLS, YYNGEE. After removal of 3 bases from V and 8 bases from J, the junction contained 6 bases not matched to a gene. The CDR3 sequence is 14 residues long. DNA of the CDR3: TGTGCCAGCAGCGGACTAGGGACTAGCCATGAGCAGTTCTTC. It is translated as CASSGLGTSHEQFF.

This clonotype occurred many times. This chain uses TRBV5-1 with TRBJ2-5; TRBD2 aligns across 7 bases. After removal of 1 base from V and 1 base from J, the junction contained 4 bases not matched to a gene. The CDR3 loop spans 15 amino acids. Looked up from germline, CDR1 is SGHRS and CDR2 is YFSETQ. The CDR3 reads CASSLSLAVQETQYF. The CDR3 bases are TGCGCCAGCAGCTTGAGTCTAGCGGTCCAAGAGACCCAGTACTTC.

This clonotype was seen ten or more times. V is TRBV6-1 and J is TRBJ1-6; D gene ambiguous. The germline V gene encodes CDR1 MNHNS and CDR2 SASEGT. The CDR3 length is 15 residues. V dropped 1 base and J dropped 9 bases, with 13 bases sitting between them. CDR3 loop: CASSEEETKSSPLHF. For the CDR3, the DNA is TGTGCCAGCAGTGAAGAAGAGACAAAATCTTCACCCCTCCACTTT.

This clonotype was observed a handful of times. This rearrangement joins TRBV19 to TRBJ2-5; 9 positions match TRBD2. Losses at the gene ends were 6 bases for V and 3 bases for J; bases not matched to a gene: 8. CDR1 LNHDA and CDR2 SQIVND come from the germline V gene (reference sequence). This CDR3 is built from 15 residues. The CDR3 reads CASSPTSSGKETQYF. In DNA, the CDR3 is TGTGCCAGTAGCCCCACGTCTAGCGGGAAAGAGACCCAGTACTTC.

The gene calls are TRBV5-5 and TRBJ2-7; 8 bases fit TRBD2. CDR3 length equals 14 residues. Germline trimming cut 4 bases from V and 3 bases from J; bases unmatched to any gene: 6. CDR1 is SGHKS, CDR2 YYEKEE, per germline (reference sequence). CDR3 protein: CASSVRGTSYEQYF. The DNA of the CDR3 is TGTGCCAGCAGCGTTCGCGGGACTAGCTACGAGCAGTACTTC.

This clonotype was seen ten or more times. DNA of the CDR3: TGTGCCAGCAGGCGACTAGCGGGGAGGGGCACCGGGGAGCTGTTTTTT. Translation gives CASRRLAGRGTGELFF. This sequence joins TRBV27 and TRBJ2-2; 11 bases agree with TRBD2. The CDR3 is 16 amino acids. The V and J ends lost 6 bases and 4 bases, in that order; junction bases with no gene match: 7. Germline V gene lookup returns CDR1 MNHEY and CDR2 SMNVEV (reference sequence).

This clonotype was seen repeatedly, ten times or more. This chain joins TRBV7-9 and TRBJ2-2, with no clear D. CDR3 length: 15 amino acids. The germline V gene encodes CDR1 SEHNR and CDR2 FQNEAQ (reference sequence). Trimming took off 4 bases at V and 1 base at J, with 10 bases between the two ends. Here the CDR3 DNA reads TGTGCCAGCAGCTCCGGCTTTTGGAACACCGGGGAGCTGTTTTTT. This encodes CASSSGFWNTGELFF.

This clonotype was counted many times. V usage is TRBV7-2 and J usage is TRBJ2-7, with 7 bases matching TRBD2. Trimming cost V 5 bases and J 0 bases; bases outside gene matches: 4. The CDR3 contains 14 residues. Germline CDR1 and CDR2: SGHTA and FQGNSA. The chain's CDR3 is CASSPRTSSYEQYF. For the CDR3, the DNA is TGTGCCAGCAGCCCAAGGACTAGCTCCTACGAGCAGTACTTC.

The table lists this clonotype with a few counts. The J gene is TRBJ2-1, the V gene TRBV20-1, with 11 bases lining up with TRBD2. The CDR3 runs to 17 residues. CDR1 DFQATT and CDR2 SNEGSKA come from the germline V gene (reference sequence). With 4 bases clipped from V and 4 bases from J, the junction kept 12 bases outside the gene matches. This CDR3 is CSANQKKGLAAYNEQFF. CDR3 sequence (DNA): TGCAGTGCTAACCAAAAGAAGGGACTAGCGGCGTACAATGAGCAGTTCTTC.

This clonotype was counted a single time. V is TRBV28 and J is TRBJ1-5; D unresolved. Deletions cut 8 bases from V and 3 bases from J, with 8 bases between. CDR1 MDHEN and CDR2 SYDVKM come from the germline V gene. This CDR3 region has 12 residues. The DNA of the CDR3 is TGTGCCAGCCGGGGTCCCAATCAGCCCCAGCATTTT. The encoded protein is CASRGPNQPQHF.

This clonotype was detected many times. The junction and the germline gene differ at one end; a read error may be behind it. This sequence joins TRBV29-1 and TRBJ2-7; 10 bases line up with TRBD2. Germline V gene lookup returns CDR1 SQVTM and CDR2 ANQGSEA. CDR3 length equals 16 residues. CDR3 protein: CSVEGRSSGSFREQYF. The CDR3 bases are TGCAGCGTGGAAGGGCGTTCTAGCGGGAGCTTTCGCGAGCAGTACTTC.

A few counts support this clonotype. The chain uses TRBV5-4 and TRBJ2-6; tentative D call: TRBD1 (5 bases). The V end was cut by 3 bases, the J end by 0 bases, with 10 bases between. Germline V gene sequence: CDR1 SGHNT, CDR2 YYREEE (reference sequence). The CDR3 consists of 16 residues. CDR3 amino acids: CASSSPTASGANVLTF. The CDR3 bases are TGTGCCAGCAGCTCGCCGACAGCCTCTGGGGCCAACGTCCTGACTTTC. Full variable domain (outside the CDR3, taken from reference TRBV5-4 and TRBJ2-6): ETGVTQSPTHLIKTRGQQVTLRCSSQSGHNTVSWYQQALGQGPQFIFQYYREEENGRGNFPPRFSGLQFPNYSSELNVNALELDDSALYLCASSSPTASGANVLTFGAGSRLTVL.

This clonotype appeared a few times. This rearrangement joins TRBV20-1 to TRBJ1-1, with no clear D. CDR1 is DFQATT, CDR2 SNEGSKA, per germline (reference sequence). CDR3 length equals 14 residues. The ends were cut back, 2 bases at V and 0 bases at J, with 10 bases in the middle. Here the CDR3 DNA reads TGCAGTGCTAGACCCGGAGCGATGAACACTGAAGCTTTCTTT. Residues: CSARPGAMNTEAFF.

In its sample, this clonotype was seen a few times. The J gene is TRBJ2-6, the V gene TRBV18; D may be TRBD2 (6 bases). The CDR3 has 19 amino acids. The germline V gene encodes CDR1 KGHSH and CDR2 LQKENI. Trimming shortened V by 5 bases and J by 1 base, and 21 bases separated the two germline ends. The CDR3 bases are TGTGCCAGCTCAGCAATTACTAGCCTTTCGTTATCTGGGGCCAACGTCCTGACTTTC. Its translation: CASSAITSLSLSGANVLTF.

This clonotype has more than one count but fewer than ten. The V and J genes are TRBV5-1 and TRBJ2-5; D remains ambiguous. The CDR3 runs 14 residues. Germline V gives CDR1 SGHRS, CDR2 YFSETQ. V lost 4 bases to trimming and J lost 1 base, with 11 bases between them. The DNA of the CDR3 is TGCGCCAGCAGCACTGGGGATACCCAAGAGACCCAGTACTTC. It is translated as CASSTGDTQETQYF.

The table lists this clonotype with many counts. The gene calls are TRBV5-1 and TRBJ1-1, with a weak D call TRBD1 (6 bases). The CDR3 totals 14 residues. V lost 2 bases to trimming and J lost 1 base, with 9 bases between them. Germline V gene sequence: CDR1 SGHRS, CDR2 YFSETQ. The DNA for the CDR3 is TGCGCCAGCAGCTTCGGACAGAGGAACACTGAAGCTTTCTTT. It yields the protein CASSFGQRNTEAFF. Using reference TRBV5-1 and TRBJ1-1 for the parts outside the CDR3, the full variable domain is KAGVTQTPRYLIKTRGQQVTLSCSPISGHRSVSWYQQTPGQGLQFLFEYFSETQRNKGNFPGRFSGRQFSNSRSEMNVSTLELGDSALYLCASSFGQRNTEAFFGQGTRLTVV.

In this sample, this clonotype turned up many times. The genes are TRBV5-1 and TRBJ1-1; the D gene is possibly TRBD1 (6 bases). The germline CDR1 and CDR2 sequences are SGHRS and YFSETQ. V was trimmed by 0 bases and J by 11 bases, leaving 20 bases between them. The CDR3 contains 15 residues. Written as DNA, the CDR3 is TGCGCCAGCAGCTTGGGATCAGGGGAAAGTTTCGGGGCTTTCTTT. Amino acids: CASSLGSGESFGAFF.

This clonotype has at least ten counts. CDR3 region: CSVPGQVFPGELFF. In DNA, the CDR3 is TGCAGCGTTCCGGGACAGGTTTTCCCCGGGGAGCTGTTTTTT. The chain recombines TRBV29-1 with TRBJ2-2, with 8 nucleotides matching TRBD1. This CDR3 comprises 14 residues. Germline loops: CDR1 SQVTM, CDR2 ANQGSEA. Germline trimming cut 5 bases from V and 6 bases from J; bases unmatched to any gene: 8.

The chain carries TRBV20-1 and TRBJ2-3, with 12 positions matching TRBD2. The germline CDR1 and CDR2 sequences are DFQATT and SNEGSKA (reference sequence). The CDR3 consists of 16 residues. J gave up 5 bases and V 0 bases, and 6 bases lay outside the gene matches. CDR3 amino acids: CSARDPATSGRDTQYF. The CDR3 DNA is TGCAGTGCTAGAGATCCGGCGACTAGCGGGAGAGATACGCAGTATTTT.